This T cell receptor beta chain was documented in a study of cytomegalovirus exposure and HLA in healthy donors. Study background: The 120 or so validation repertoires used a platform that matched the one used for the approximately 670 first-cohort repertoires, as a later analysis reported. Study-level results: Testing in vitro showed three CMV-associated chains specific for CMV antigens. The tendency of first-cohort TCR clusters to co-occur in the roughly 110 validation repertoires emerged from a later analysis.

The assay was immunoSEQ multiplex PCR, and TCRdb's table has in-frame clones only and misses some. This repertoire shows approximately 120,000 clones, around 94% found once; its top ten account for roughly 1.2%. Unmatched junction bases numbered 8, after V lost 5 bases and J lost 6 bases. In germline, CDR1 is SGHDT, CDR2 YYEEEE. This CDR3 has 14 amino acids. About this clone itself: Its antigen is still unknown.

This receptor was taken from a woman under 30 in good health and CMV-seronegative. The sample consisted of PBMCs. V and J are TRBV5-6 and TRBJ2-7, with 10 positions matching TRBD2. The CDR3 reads CASRTSGGALEQYF. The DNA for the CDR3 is TGTGCCAGCAGGACGAGCGGGGGGGCCCTCGAGCAGTACTTC. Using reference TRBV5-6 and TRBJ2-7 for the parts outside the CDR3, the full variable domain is DAGVTQSPTHLIKTRGQQVTLRCSPKSGHDTVSWYQQALGQGPQFIFQYYEEEERQRGNFPDRFSGHQFPNYSSELNVNALLLGDSALYLCASRTSGGALEQYFGPGTRLTVT.